The T cell receptor (beta chain) under discussion was sequenced for a study of CD4+ T cells in melanoma. Here immunoSEQ multiplex PCR was the method, and the copy in TCRdb shows in-frame clones only, minus some. In the table there are tens of thousands of clones, over 75% of which are singletons. This CDR3 is built from 13 residues. Germline V gene sequence: CDR1 SGHAT, CDR2 FQNNGV. The ends were cut back, 5 bases at V and 8 bases at J, with 15 bases in the middle. A word on this clone: The antigen is unknown.

Study-level points and caveats: CD8+ T cell, macrophage and B cell function reportedly correlated with neoantigen-specific CD4+ T cells. Diverse differentiation states were reported for melanoma neoantigen-specific CD4+ T cells.

Sequencing input: cells from a culture (not recorded whether cultured in vitro). This TCR was recovered from a human donor with melanoma. The chain combines TRBV11-2 with TRBJ1-1; D call uncertain. CDR3 DNA sequence: TGTGCCAGCAGCCAACCCGGGCTCTCCGAAGCTTTCTTT. Amino acid sequence: CASSQPGLSEAFF. Complete variable domain (other parts from reference TRBV11-2 and TRBJ1-1): EAGVAQSPRYKIIEKRQSVAFWCNPISGHATLYWYQQILGQGPKLLIQFQNNGVVDDSQLPKDRFSAERLKGVDSTLKIQPAKLEDSAVYLCASSQPGLSEAFFGQGTRLTVV.